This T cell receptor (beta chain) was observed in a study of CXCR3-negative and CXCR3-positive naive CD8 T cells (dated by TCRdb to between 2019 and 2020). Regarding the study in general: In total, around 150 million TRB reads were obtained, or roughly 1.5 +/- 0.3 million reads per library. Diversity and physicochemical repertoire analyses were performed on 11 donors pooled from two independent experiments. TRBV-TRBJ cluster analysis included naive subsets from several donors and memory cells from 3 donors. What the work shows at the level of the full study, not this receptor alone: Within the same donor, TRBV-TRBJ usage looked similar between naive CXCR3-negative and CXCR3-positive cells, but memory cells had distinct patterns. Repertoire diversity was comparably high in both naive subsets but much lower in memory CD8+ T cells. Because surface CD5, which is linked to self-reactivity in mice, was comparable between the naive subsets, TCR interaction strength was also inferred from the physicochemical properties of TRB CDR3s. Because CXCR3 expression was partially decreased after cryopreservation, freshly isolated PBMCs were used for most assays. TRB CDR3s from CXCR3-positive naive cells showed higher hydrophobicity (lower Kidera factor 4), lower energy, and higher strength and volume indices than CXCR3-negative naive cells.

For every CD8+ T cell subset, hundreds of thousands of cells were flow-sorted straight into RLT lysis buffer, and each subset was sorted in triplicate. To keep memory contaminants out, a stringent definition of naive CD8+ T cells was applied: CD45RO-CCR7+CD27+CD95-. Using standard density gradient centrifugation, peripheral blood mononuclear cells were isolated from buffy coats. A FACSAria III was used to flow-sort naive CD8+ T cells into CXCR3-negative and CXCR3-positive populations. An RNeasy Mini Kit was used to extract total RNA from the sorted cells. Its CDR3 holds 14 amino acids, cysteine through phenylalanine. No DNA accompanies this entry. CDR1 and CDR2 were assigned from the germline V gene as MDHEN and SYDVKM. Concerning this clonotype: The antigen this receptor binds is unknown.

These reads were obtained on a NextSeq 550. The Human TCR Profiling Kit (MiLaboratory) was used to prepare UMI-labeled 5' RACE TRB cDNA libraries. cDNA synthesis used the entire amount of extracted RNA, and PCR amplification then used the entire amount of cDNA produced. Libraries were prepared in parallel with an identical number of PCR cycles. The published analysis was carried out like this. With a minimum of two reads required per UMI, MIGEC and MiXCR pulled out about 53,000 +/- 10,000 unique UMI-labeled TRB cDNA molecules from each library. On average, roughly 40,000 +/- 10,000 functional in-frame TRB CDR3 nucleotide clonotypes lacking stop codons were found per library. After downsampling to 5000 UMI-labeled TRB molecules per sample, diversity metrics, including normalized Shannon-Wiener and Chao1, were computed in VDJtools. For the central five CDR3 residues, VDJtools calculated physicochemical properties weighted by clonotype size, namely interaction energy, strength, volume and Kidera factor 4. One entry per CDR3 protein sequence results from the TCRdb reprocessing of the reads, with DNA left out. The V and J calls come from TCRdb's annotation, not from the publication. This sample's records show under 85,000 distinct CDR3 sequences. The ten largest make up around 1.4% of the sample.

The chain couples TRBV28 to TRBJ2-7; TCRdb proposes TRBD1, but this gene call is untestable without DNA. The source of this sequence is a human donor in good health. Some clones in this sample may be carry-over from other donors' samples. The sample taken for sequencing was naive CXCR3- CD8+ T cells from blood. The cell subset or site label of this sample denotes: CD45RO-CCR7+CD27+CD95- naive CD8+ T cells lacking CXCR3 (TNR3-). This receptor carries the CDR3 CASSAGAAPYEQYF.